The TCR beta chain under discussion was sequenced for a study of T cells in Graves' hyperthyroidism and ophthalmopathy. Notes on the study in general: Separation of ophthalmopathy from stable hyperthyroidism was achieved by a 13 V-J model.

Amplification targeted TCR beta CDR3 regions from RNA transcripts. RT-PCR in the first round (using the HTBI primer set) targeted the TCR CDR3. TCRdb used MiXCR to reprocess the multiplex PCR reads, holding one entry per CDR3 protein. In the table there are hundreds of thousands of distinct CDR3 sequences, around 22% of which are singletons. To note about this clonotype: Its target is not known.

The CDR3 contains 16 residues. Germline loops: CDR1 SNHLY, CDR2 FYNNEI. V was pared by 6 bases and J by 4 bases, with 11 bases of the junction left unmatched. This sequence was found in a man younger than 45 with Graves' ophthalmopathy. Input material: blood. The rearrangement links TRBV2 to TRBJ1-2; 10 positions match TRBD1. CDR3: CASSFADRGPPYGYTF. The DNA of the CDR3 is TGTGCCAGCAGCTTCGCCGACAGGGGGCCCCCCTATGGCTACACCTTC.